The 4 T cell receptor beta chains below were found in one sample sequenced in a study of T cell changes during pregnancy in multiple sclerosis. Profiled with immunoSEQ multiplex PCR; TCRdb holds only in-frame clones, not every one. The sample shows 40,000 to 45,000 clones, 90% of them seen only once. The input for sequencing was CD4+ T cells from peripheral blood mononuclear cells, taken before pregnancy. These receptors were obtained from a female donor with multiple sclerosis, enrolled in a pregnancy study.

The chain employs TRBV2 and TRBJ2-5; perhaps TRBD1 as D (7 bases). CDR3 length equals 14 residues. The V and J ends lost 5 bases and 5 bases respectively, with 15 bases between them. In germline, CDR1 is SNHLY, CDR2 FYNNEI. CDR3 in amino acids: CASSSGQEGETQYF. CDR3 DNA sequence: TGTGCCAGCAGTTCTGGACAGGAGGGGGAGACCCAGTACTTC.

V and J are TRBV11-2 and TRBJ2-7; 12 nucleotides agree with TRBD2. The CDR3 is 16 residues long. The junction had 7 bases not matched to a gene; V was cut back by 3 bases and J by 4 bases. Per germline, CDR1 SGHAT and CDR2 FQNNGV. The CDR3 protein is CASSLIASGRAYEQYF. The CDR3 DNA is TGTGCCAGCAGCTTGATCGCTAGCGGGAGGGCTTACGAGCAGTACTTC. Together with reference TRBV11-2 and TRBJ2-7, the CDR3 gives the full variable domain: EAGVAQSPRYKIIEKRQSVAFWCNPISGHATLYWYQQILGQGPKLLIQFQNNGVVDDSQLPKDRFSAERLKGVDSTLKIQPAKLEDSAVYLCASSLIASGRAYEQYFGPGTRLTVT.

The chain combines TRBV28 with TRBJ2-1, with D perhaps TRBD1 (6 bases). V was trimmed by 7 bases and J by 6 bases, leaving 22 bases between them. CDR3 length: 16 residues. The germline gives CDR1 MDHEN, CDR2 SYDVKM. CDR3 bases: TGTGCCAGCATGGTGCAGGGGCTAGCCGGGGTCAATGAGCAGTTCTTC. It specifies CASMVQGLAGVNEQFF. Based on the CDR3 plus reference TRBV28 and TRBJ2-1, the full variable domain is DVKVTQSSRYLVKRTGEKVFLECVQDMDHENMFWYRQDPGLGLRLIYFSYDVKMKEKGDIPEGYSVSREKKERFSLILESASTNQTSMYLCASMVQGLAGVNEQFFGPGTRLTVL.

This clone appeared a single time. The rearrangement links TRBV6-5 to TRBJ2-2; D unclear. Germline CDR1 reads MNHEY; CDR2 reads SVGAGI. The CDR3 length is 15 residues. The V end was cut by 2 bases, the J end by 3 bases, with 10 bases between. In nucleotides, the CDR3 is TGTGCCAGCAGTTACGGGCAGCCCCACACCGGGGAGCTGTTTTTT. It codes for CASSYGQPHTGELFF.